This T cell receptor beta chain originates from a study of blood T cell repertoires in COVID-19. The CDR3 length is 16 residues. V gave up 0 bases and J gave up 5 bases, with 13 bases separating them. Germline CDR1 reads LGHDT; CDR2 reads YNNKEL (reference sequence). Data came from immunoSEQ multiplex PCR; TCRdb stores just in-frame clones and leaves some out. The data hold over 150,000 clones, with about 88% observed a single time. Material for sequencing was peripheral blood. The chain combines TRBV3-1 (or the pseudogene TRBV3-2) with TRBJ1-4; D remains ambiguous. The clonotype originates from a man aged 50 to 60 who had recovered from COVID-19. This CDR3 is CASSQDGVRENEKLFF. Here the CDR3 DNA reads TGTGCCAGCAGCCAAGACGGAGTCCGGGAAAATGAAAAACTGTTTTTT.